The rows below give T cell receptor beta chains drawn from one sample of a study of vaccination effects on CD4 cells after COVID-19. Antigens for these TCRs are unknown. TCRdb keeps only in-frame clones here, not all; method: immunoSEQ multiplex PCR. Of fewer than 14,000 clones listed, roughly 70% were seen once; the top ten hold roughly 24%. This material consisted of CD4+ T cells from PBMCs cultured with HCoV-229E spike peptides, taken before COVID-19 vaccination. The source of these receptors is a human donor who received a COVID-19 vaccine. Both conserved end residues are part of each CDR3. The D gene is left open where the match is weak. Clone sizes are given selectively: once, few, many, or a class where the clone is expanded.

clone size	D gene	V gene	J gene	CDR3 protein	CDR3 DNA
.	.	TRBV6-5	TRBJ2-3	CASSLRGDTQYF	TGTGCCAGCAGTCTTAGAGGCGATACGCAGTATTTT
.	TRBD1	TRBV2	TRBJ1-5	CASSQQGRQPQHF	TGTGCCAGCAGTCAACAGGGGAGGCAGCCCCAGCATTTT
few	.	TRBV6-5	TRBJ1-3	CASSYSVSSGNTIYF	TGTGCCAGCAGTTACTCGGTGAGCTCTGGAAACACCATATATTTT
.	.	TRBV3-1/TRBV3-2	TRBJ1-1	CASSQGFRGARAEAFF	TGTGCCAGCAGCCAAGGGTTTAGGGGGGCTCGGGCTGAAGCTTTCTTT
.	TRBD2	TRBV13	TRBJ2-5	CASEMWTSGGETQYF	TGTGCCAGCGAGATGTGGACTAGCGGGGGAGAGACCCAGTACTTC
few	.	TRBV6-2/TRBV6-3	TRBJ1-6	CASSYGTGNSPLHF	TGTGCCAGCAGTTATGGGACGGGGAATTCACCCCTCCACTTT
.	.	TRBV5-1	TRBJ1-1	CASSITNTEAFF	TGCGCCAGCAGCATCACGAACACTGAAGCTTTCTTT
.	.	TRBV4-1	TRBJ2-5	CASSQESYQETQYF	TGCGCCAGCAGCCAAGAAAGTTACCAAGAGACCCAGTACTTC
once	.	TRBV5-1	TRBJ2-1	CASSFSNEQFF	TGCGCCAGCAGCTTTTCAAATGAGCAGTTCTTC
.	.	TRBV19	TRBJ2-2	CATMVVTGELFF	TGTGCCACCATGGTCGTCACCGGGGAGCTGTTTTTT
.	.	TRBV27	TRBJ2-2	CASSFWPPRTGELFF	TGTGCCAGCAGTTTTTGGCCGCCGAGAACCGGGGAGCTGTTTTTT
.	.	TRBV3-1/TRBV3-2	TRBJ1-3	CASSQSDNTIYF	TGTGCCAGCAGCCAGTCAGATAACACCATATATTTT
once	.	TRBV3-1/TRBV3-2	TRBJ2-7	CASSPRGGGLIYEQYF	TGTGCCAGCAGCCCTCGGGGCGGAGGACTCATCTACGAGCAGTACTTC
.	.	TRBV11-2	TRBJ2-1	CASSLEGGSSYNEQFF	TGTGCCAGCAGCTTAGAGGGTGGGAGCTCCTACAATGAGCAGTTCTTC
.	.	TRBV3-1/TRBV3-2	TRBJ1-4	CASSQEQENEKLFF	TGTGCCAGCAGCCAAGAACAGGAAAACGAAAAACTGTTTTTT
.	TRBD1	TRBV3-1/TRBV3-2	TRBJ2-1	CASSLGTGGNEQFF	TGTGCCAGCAGCCTGGGGACAGGGGGCAATGAGCAGTTCTTC
.	.	TRBV7-9	TRBJ1-6	CASSFGGLSPLHF	TGTGCCAGCAGCTTCGGGGGGCTTTCACCCCTCCACTTT